The 4 T cell receptor beta chains presented below share a single source sample, sequenced in a study of T cell responses to AZD1222 COVID-19 vaccine (TCRdb year 2021). This specimen's time point label, interpreted: about 28 days (+/-7) after the second vaccine dose. The library was obtained by the immunoSEQ multiplex PCR assay. TCRdb holds this immuneACCESS table with in-frame rearrangements only. Some clones are missing; in checked studies, unresolved V genes explain under half, and the rest has no known cause. The sample records 150,000 or so clones, approximately 91% of which are singletons. The top ten hold over 3% of the sample. The specimen comprised peripheral blood, sampled 28 days after the second AZD1222 dose. All receptors derive from an adult who received the AZD1222 COVID-19 vaccine.

The V and J genes are TRBV6-5 and TRBJ2-1; no clear D. The CDR3 spans 14 residues. V was shortened by 6 bases and J by 5 bases, with 14 bases between the two germline ends. Germline V lookup: CDR1 MNHEY, CDR2 SVGAGI. Here the CDR3 reads CASRSVSLHNEQFF. The CDR3 DNA reads as TGTGCCAGCAGAAGTGTTAGCCTCCACAATGAGCAGTTCTTC.

This rearrangement joins TRBV6-5 to TRBJ2-7; the D is unclear. CDR1 and CDR2 from the germline V gene are MNHEY and SVGAGI. The CDR3 contains 12 residues. V was pared by 4 bases and J by 3 bases, with 7 bases between. The CDR3 spells CASSSRLYEQYF. In DNA form, the CDR3 reads TGTGCCAGCAGTTCCAGGCTCTACGAGCAGTACTTC.

This clone appeared a few times. The J gene is TRBJ2-2, the V gene TRBV7-6; TRBD1 agrees at 7 bases. The CDR3 consists of 14 residues. CDR1 and CDR2 (germline): SGHVS, FNYEAQ. V trimming: 3 bases; J trimming: 4 bases; junction bases outside the gene matches: 2. The CDR3 sequence: CASSLGQLTGELFF. The DNA of the CDR3 is TGTGCCAGCAGCTTGGGACAGCTCACCGGGGAGCTGTTTTTT.

The chain is built from TRBV11-3 and TRBJ2-1, with D perhaps being TRBD1 or TRBD2 (7 bases each). V lost 5 bases and J lost 6, with 14 bases in between. Germline V lookup: CDR1 SGHNT, CDR2 YENEEA. This CDR3 has 14 residues. In DNA, the CDR3 is TGTGCCAGCAGCCGGGTCAGGGGGGGCAATGAGCAGTTCTTC. This codes for CASSRVRGGNEQFF.